This TCR beta chain was captured in a study of blood T cell repertoires in COVID-19. About the study: Both acute and convalescent COVID-19 samples were obtained from the United States, Italy and Spain. In each case, the material was cDNA or gDNA derived from T cells, B-cell-depleted T cells, or PBMCs.

The CDR3 is 14 residues long. V lost 8 bases, J lost 2 bases, and 13 bases lay in between. Germline V gene lookup returns CDR1 LNHDA and CDR2 SQIVND (reference sequence). Authors' data handling: How many nucleated cells were present was estimated from reference gene primer amplification. The data were produced by immunoSEQ multiplex PCR, yet TCRdb's version contains in-frame clones alone and is incomplete. Clone size and the V and J calls come from that table; the DNA yielded D and trimming. The data contain more than 250,000 clones, approximately 82% of them singletons. The sequence derives from a man in his sixties who had recovered from COVID-19. Sample: peripheral blood. The chain joins TRBV19 to TRBJ1-5; D ambiguous. DNA for the CDR3: TGTGCCAGTTCTCGACCCGGGGGCAATCAGCCCCAGCATTTT. This translates into CASSRPGGNQPQHF.